The entry below describes one T cell receptor (beta chain). Its antigen remains unknown. This table comes from immunoSEQ multiplex PCR, and its TCRdb copy is limited to in-frame clones, with some not included. The profile shows around 150,000 clones, under 95% of them singletons. V lost 0 bases and J 7 bases, leaving 13 bases between the germline ends. Germline V gene sequence: CDR1 SEHNR, CDR2 FQNEAQ (reference sequence). The CDR3 has 14 amino acids. The data belong to a study of T cell responses to AZD1222 COVID-19 vaccine. Study conclusions and caveats: White British people made up most donors, females outnumbered males, and clonal diversity was possibly underestimated. Distributed over spike, vaccine-associated CD4 TCRs predominated at 160-218 and 743-854. Receipt of two AZD1222 doses was followed by a rise in Spike-specific TCR breadth and depth. Seropositive at baseline were only a handful of AZD1222 recipients.

V and J are TRBV7-9 and TRBJ2-7, with D uncertain. The sample here was peripheral blood, taken on day 0 of MenACWY control vaccination. The TCR sequence derives from an adult in good health. CDR3 sequence reads: CASSLASGYGEQYF. In nucleotides, the CDR3 is TGTGCCAGCAGCTTAGCGTCGGGCTACGGGGAGCAGTACTTC.